The clone carrying this TCR beta chain was seen many times. The antigen is unknown. This sample was taken from a study of regulatory T cells in long-lasting Graves disease. Specified time point: persistent/refractory GD, antithyroid drugs over 5 years with positive TRAb. RNA extracted from PBMCs served as the sequencing template. Building the TCR beta libraries relied on iRepertoire HTBI primers, and CDR3 regions underwent Arm-PCR. Using its own MiXCR run on the multiplex PCR reads, TCRdb lists one record per CDR3 protein. The repertoire holds some 450,000 distinct CDR3 sequences, with roughly a quarter as singletons. Study-wide points: Lower TCR diversity was seen in persistent Graves' patients than in newly diagnosed ones.

V lost 6 bases to trimming and J lost 1 base, with 13 bases between them. The CDR3 contains 14 residues. The V gene's germline CDR1 is SGHDT and CDR2 YYEEEE. The sample in question was peripheral blood mononuclear cells (PBMCs), obtained when the disease was refractory, from a patient treated with antithyroid drugs. This chain uses TRBV5-6 with TRBJ1-2; D remains unclear. The clonotype was recovered from a female donor with Graves disease. CDR3 sequence: CASNLGHGNYGYTF. As DNA, the CDR3 is TGTGCCAGCAACCTTGGGCACGGTAACTATGGCTACACCTTC.